Presented here are 5 T cell receptor beta chains from one specimen sequenced in a study of vaccination and CD4 T cells after COVID-19. Sequencing of cultured CD4+ T cell DNA used the Oncomine TCR Beta short-read assay. TCRdb reprocessed the PCR reads via MiXCR and lists one record per CDR3 protein. This table has approximately 12,000 distinct CDR3 sequences, around 80% appearing once. For these receptors, no antigen is known. Described treatment: approximately nine-day PBMC culture with coronavirus spike peptide pools or control peptides (ViraFEST assay). Material for sequencing was CD4+ T cells from blood, cultured in vitro. The source is a human donor who had recovered from COVID-19.

This chain connects TRBV27 to TRBJ1-2; 7 nucleotides line up with TRBD1. Germline trimming cut 10 bases from V and 4 bases from J; bases unmatched to any gene: 12. Per the germline V gene, CDR1 is MNHEY and CDR2 is SMNVEV (reference sequence). The CDR3 extends over 14 amino acids. The CDR3 nucleotides are TGTGCCACCCGACAAGGGGGCTGGGGCTATGGCTACACCTTC. Its translation: CATRQGGWGYGYTF.

V and J are TRBV11-2 and TRBJ1-5; D is possibly TRBD1 (5 bases). V was cut by 5 bases and J by 9 bases, with 17 bases left in between. This CDR3 has 14 amino acids. In germline, CDR1 is SGHAT, CDR2 FQNNGV. The CDR3 nucleotides are TGTGCCAGCAGCCTCTATGGAACTGGGGGGCCCCAGCATTTT. Translation: CASSLYGTGGPQHF. Full variable domain (rest looked up from reference TRBV11-2 and TRBJ1-5): EAGVAQSPRYKIIEKRQSVAFWCNPISGHATLYWYQQILGQGPKLLIQFQNNGVVDDSQLPKDRFSAERLKGVDSTLKIQPAKLEDSAVYLCASSLYGTGGPQHFGDGTRLSIL.

This clonotype was counted once. The V call is TRBV18, the J call TRBJ2-2; TRBD2 matches 8 bases. This CDR3 region has 17 residues. Germline V CDR1 and CDR2: KGHSH, LQKENI. Trimming took 1 base from V and 5 from J; bases not matched to a gene: 9. CDR3 protein: CASSPRRTGGRTGELFF. Written as DNA, the CDR3 is TGTGCCAGCTCACCACGAAGAACGGGGGGGAGGACCGGGGAGCTGTTTTTT.

This clonotype occurred once. The J gene is TRBJ2-1, the V gene TRBV6-1, with TRBD2 matching over 10 bases. Germline-derived CDR1 and CDR2 are MNHNS and SASEGT. V gave up 8 bases and J gave up 7 bases; unmatched junction bases: 11. The CDR3 covers 15 residues. CDR3: CASGSGRARRNEQFF. The DNA for the CDR3 is TGTGCCAGCGGCAGCGGGAGGGCCAGGAGGAATGAGCAGTTCTTC.

The gene calls are TRBV27 and TRBJ1-6; tentative D call: TRBD1 (6 bases). This CDR3 has 15 residues. V lost 6 bases, J lost 7 bases, and 16 bases lay in between. Germline CDR1 reads MNHEY; CDR2 reads SMNVEV (reference sequence). DNA for the CDR3: TGTGCCAGCAGGCCAGACAGGCTGGGGAATTCACCCCTCCACTTT. Its translation is CASRPDRLGNSPLHF.